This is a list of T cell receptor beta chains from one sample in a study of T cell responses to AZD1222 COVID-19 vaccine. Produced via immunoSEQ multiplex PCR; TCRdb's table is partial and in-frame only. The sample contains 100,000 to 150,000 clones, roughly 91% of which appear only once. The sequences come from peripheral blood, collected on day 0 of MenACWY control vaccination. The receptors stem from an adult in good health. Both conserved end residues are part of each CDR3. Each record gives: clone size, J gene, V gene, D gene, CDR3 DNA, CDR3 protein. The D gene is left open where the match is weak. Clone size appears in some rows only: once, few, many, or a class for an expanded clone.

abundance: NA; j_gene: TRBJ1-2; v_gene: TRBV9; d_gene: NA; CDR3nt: TGTGCCAGCAGCCCCCCGGGGGCTCCGAATGGCTACACCTTC; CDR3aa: CASSPPGAPNGYTF
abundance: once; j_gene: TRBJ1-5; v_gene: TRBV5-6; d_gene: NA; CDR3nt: TGTGCCAGCAGCTTGGCTTCTGAGTTTGGACAGCCCCAGCATTTT; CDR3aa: CASSLASEFGQPQHF
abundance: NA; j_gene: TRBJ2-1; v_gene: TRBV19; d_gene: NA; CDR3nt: TGTGCCAGTAGTCCTGGGGCGACCGCTGGTGAGCAGTTCTTC; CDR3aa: CASSPGATAGEQFF
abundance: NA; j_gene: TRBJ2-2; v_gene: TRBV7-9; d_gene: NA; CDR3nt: TGTGCCAGCAGCTTAGCGGGCATCCTGGACACCGGGGAGCTGTTTTTT; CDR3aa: CASSLAGILDTGELFF
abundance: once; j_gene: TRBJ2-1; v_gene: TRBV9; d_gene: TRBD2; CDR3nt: TGTGCCAGCAGCGTAGGTGGCGGGGGGGACAATGAGCAGTTCTTC; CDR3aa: CASSVGGGGDNEQFF
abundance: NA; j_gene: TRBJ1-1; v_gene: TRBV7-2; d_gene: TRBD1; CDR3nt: TGTGCCAGCAGCTTAAGTTTGGACAGGGGGAACACTGAAGCTTTCTTT; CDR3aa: CASSLSLDRGNTEAFF
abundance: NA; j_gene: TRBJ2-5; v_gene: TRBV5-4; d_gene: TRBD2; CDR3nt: TGTGCCAGCAGCTTGGCCAGCTCTAGCGGGCGAGAGACCCAGTACTTC; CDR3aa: CASSLASSSGRETQYF
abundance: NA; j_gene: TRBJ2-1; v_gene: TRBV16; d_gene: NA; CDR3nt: TGTGCCAGCAGCCCGCGGGGCGGGACCCGAGGGGACGACTACAATGAGCAGTTCTTC; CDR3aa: CASSPRGGTRGDDYNEQFF
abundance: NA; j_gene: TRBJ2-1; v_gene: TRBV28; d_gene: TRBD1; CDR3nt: TGTGCCAGCAGTCTTACAGGGGGCTGGAATGAGCAGTTCTTC; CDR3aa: CASSLTGGWNEQFF
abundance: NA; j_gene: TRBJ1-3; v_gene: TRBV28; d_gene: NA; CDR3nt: TGTGCCAGCAGTTTCGCCATCTCTGGAAACACCATATATTTT; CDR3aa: CASSFAISGNTIYF
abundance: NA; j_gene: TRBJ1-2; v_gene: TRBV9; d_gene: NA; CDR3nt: TGTGCCAGCAGCGTAGGAGGGGATAATGGCTACACCTTC; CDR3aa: CASSVGGDNGYTF
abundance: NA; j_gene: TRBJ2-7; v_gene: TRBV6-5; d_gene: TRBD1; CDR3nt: TGTGCCAGCAGCCCACCGGACAGGGCCTACGAGCAGTACTTC; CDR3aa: CASSPPDRAYEQYF
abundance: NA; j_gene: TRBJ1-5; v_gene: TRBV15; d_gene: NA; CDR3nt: TGTGCCACCAGCAGAGATCTAAGTCAGCCCCAGCATTTT; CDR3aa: CATSRDLSQPQHF
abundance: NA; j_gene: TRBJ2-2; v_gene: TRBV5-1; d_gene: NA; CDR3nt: TGCGCCAGCAGCTTGGCCAAAGGAGGACGGTCGAACACCGGGGAGCTGTTTTTT; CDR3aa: CASSLAKGGRSNTGELFF
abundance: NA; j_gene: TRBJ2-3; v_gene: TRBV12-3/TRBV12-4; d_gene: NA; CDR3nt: TGTGCCAGCGGGGGCCGGCTAACGCAGTATTTT; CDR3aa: CASGGRLTQYF
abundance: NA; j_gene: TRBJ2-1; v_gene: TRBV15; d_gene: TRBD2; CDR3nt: TGTGCCACCAGCAGGAAGGGACTAGCGGGAGACAATGAGCAGTTCTTC; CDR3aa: CATSRKGLAGDNEQFF
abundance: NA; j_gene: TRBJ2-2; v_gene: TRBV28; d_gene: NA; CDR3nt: TGTGCCAGCAGCTCCCCTCAGGAGCTGTTTTTT; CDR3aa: CASSSPQELFF
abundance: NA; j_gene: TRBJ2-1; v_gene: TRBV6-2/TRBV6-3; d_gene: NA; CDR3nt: TGTGCCAGCAGTTACTCGTCAGGGTCGGATGAGCAGTTCTTC; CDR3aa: CASSYSSGSDEQFF
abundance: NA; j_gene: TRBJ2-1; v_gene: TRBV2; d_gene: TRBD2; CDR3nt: TGTGCCAGCAGGGCAATAGCGGGAGGAGGCTACAATGAGCAGTTCTTC; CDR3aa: CASRAIAGGGYNEQFF
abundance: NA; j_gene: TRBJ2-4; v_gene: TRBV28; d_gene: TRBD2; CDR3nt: TGTGCCAGCAGTTTGAGTATTAGCGGGAAAGCCAAAAACATTCAGTACTTC; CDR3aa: CASSLSISGKAKNIQYF
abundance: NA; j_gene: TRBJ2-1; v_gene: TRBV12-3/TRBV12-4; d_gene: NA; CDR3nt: TGTGCCAGCAGTGAAACCAACTACAATGAGCAGTTCTTC; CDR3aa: CASSETNYNEQFF
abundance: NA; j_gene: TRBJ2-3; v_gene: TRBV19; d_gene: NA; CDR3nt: TGTGCCAGTAGTCACAGAGGGGTAGATACGCAGTATTTT; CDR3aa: CASSHRGVDTQYF
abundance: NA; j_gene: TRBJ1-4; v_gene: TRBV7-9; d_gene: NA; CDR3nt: TGTGCCAGCAGCCAGGCGACGGAAAGAGGGGAAAAACTGTTTTTT; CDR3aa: CASSQATERGEKLFF
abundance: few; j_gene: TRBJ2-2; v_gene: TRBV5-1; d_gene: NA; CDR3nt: TGCGCCAGCCGTACACCGACGGGTACCGGGGAGCTGTTTTTT; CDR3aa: CASRTPTGTGELFF
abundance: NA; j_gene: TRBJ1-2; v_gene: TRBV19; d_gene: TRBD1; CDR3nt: TGTGCCAGTAGTATTTTAGGGACAGGGGACCGGGACTATGGCTACACCTTC; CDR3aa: CASSILGTGDRDYGYTF
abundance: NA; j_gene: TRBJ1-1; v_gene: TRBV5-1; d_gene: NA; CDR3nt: TGCGCCAGCAGCGACACCCCCTTGAACACTGAAGCTTTCTTT; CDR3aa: CASSDTPLNTEAFF
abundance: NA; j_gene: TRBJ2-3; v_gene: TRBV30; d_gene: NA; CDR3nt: TGTGCCTGGAGTGTAACCAGCGCAGATACGCAGTATTTT; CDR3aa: CAWSVTSADTQYF
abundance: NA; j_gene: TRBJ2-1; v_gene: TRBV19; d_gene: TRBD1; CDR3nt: TGTGCCAGTAGTATGGTCGCGACAGGGGACTCCTACAATGAGCAGTTCTTC; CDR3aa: CASSMVATGDSYNEQFF
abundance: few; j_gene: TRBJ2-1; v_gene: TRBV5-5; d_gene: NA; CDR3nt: TGTGCCAGCAGCTTGGAAGGGAGCTACAATGAGCAGTTCTTC; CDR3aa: CASSLEGSYNEQFF
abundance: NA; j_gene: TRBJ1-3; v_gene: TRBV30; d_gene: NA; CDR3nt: TGTGCCTGGAGCCGGGGGCGGGCTGGAAACACCATATATTTT; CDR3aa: CAWSRGRAGNTIYF
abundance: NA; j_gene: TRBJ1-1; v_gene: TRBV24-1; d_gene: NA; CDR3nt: TGTGCCACCAGTGATTCCGCAGATTTGAACACTGAAGCTTTCTTT; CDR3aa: CATSDSADLNTEAFF
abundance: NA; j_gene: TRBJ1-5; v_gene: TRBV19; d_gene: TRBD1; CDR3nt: TGTGCCAGCCAATGGACAGGGGACAATTATAGCAATCAGCCCCAGCATTTT; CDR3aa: CASQWTGDNYSNQPQHF
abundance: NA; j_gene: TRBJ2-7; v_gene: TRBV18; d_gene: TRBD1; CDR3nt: TGTGCCAGCTCACCAGATTACAGGGGGTCCACCTACGAGCAGTACTTC; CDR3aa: CASSPDYRGSTYEQYF
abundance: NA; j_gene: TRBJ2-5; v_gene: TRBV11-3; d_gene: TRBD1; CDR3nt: TGTGCCAGCAGCTCAGGACAGGACAAAGAGACCCAGTACTTC; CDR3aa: CASSSGQDKETQYF
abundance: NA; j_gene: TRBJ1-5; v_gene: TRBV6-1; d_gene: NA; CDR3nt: TGTGCCAGCAGTGAAGAGGTGGCGGGACCGACTAGCAATCAGCCCCAGCATTTT; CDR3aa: CASSEEVAGPTSNQPQHF
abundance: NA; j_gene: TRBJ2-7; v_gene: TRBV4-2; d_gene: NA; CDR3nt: TGTGCCAGCAGCTCCGGATCGACCATCTACGAGCAGTACTTC; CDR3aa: CASSSGSTIYEQYF
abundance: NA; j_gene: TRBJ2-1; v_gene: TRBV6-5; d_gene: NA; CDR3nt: TGTGCCAGCCAAATGAGGGGTAGCGTCTACAATGAGCAGTTCTTC; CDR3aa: CASQMRGSVYNEQFF
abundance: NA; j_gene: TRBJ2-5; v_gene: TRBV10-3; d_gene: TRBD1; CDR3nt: TGTGCCATCAGTGCCGGGACAGGCAAGACCCAGTACTTC; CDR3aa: CAISAGTGKTQYF
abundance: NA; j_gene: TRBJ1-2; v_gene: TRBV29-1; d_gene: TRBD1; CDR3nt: TGCAGCGCGACAGGGTTCTATGGCTACACCTTC; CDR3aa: CSATGFYGYTF
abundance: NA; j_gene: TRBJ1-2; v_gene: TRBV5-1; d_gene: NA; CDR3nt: TGCGCCAGCAGCTTGGGGGCCAAAGCTAACTATGGCTACACCTTC; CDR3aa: CASSLGAKANYGYTF